The entry below gives a single T cell receptor (beta chain) sequence along with its context. Its matching antigen is unknown. One entry per CDR3 protein, called by TCRdb with MiXCR from the 5' RACE reads. The sample has 650,000 to 800,000 distinct CDR3 sequences, over 8.5% seen once; the top ten hold more than 0.75%. The record originates from a study of identical twins. Study results and caveats: Some out-of-frame alpha sequences were shared by twins, and these showed excess low generation probability. The study found that models underestimated out-of-frame TCR alpha sharing in monozygotic twins.

The CDR3 runs to 15 residues. Germline V gene sequence: CDR1 SGHRS, CDR2 YFSETQ. V was clipped by 4 bases and J by 8 bases, with 19 bases between them. In addition, the sample was reused for a study of yellow fever vaccine responses in identical twins.

The source material was PBMCs. This sequence originates from a woman aged 18-29 years in good health. V gene TRBV5-1 combines with J gene TRBJ2-1; D is possibly TRBD2 (6 bases). CDR3 DNA sequence: TGCGCCAGCAGCCTGCCCACTAGCTCCCGGGATGAGCAGTTCTTC. It is translated as CASSLPTSSRDEQFF.